The 19 T cell receptor beta chains presented below share a single source sample, sequenced in a study of shared T cell receptors in the human thymus. Profiling relied on immunoSEQ multiplex PCR, and the TCRdb table lists in-frame clones only, not all of them. The profile shows some 700,000 clones, 80% to 90% of them singletons. This sample was also put to use in a study of human thymus T cells.

Sequenced: thymocytes. Receptors were obtained from a girl less than two years old with a congenital heart defect.

CDR3 residues: CASSRILPTAPSYNEQFF. In nucleotides, the CDR3 is TGCGCCAGCAGCCGGATCCTTCCGACTGCGCCTTCCTACAATGAGCAGTTCTTC. The genes are TRBV5-1 and TRBJ2-1; no clear D gene. CDR1 and CDR2 from the germline V gene are SGHRS and YFSETQ. The CDR3 is made up of 18 amino acids. The germline V and J ends were trimmed by 4 bases and 1 base, with 21 bases remaining between them.

This chain connects TRBV27 to TRBJ2-2, with 10 bases identical to TRBD1. V shed 6 bases, J shed 7 bases, and the junction held 8 bases outside the gene matches. Looked up from germline, CDR1 is MNHEY and CDR2 is SMNVEV (reference sequence). The CDR3 totals 15 residues. The DNA for the CDR3 is TGTGCCAGCAGGCCCCCCGGGACAGGGGTCGGGGAGCTGTTTTTT. This translates into CASRPPGTGVGELFF.

The rearrangement links TRBV6-4 to TRBJ2-6; D is perhaps TRBD1 (6 bases). There are 16 residues in the CDR3. Trimming took 6 bases from V and 4 from J, leaving 16 bases between them. Germline lookup yields CDR1 MRHNA and CDR2 SNTAGT. The CDR3 loop reads CASSRDRQEGANVLTF. CDR3 sequence (DNA): TGTGCCAGCAGCCGTGATAGACAGGAGGGGGCCAACGTCCTGACTTTC.

The rearrangement links TRBV27 to TRBJ1-2, with D unresolved. This CDR3 spans 15 amino acids. The V gene's germline CDR1 is MNHEY and CDR2 SMNVEV (reference sequence). Trimming took off 0 bases at V and 4 bases at J, with 12 bases between the two ends. This chain's CDR3 is CASSLSPQNLYGYTF. The CDR3 DNA follows: TGTGCCAGCAGTTTATCCCCGCAGAACCTCTATGGCTACACCTTC.

The J gene is TRBJ2-7, the V gene TRBV5-1, with D unresolved. Trimming took 7 bases from V and 4 from J, leaving 12 bases between them. Germline V gene data show CDR1 as SGHRS and CDR2 as YFSETQ. The CDR3 has 12 residues. The CDR3 reads CASSRGDYEQYF. CDR3 coding DNA: TGCGCCAGCTCCCGAGGAGATTACGAGCAGTACTTC.

The V and J genes are TRBV6-1 and TRBJ1-2; D unresolved. Looked up from germline, CDR1 is MNHNS and CDR2 is SASEGT. Trimming took off 0 bases at V and 6 bases at J, with 11 bases between the two ends. CDR3 size: 14 residues. DNA of the CDR3: TGTGCCAGCAGTGAAGCCCCCCCCGGGGATGGCTACACCTTC. It encodes CASSEAPPGDGYTF.

The genes are TRBV5-1 and TRBJ2-2, with D possibly TRBD1 on 5 matching bases. V dropped 2 bases and J dropped 4 bases, with 12 bases sitting between them. CDR3 length: 15 residues. Germline lookup yields CDR1 SGHRS and CDR2 YFSETQ. DNA for the CDR3: TGCGCCAGCAGCTTCTTAACAGGATCCACCGGGGAGCTGTTTTTT. Translating it yields CASSFLTGSTGELFF.

This chain links TRBV5-6 with TRBJ1-2, with 7 bases that match TRBD1. CDR3 size: 14 residues. V was pared by 4 bases and J by 7 bases, with 10 bases of the junction left unmatched. Germline CDR1 and CDR2: SGHDT and YYEEEE. The DNA of the CDR3 is TGTGCCAGCAGCGGGACAGCAGGGGCTGCTGGCTACACCTTC. Translating gives CASSGTAGAAGYTF.

V and J are TRBV6-5 and TRBJ2-2, with 9 bases lining up with TRBD2. The germline gives CDR1 MNHEY, CDR2 SVGAGI. J lost 3 bases, V lost 8 bases, and 4 bases had no gene match. The CDR3 sequence is 14 residues long. The CDR3 protein is CASGSGGDTGELFF. In nucleotides, the CDR3 is TGTGCCAGCGGTAGCGGGGGAGACACCGGGGAGCTGTTTTTT.

Turning to this clone: Other DNA sequences in the same sample also yield this CDR3. This chain joins TRBV5-4 and TRBJ1-1; 9 bases map to TRBD1. Per germline, CDR1 SGHNT and CDR2 YYREEE (reference sequence). The CDR3 is 13 amino acids. V was clipped by 0 bases and J by 7 bases; unmatched bases: 1. The CDR3 is CASSLGTGDEAFF. DNA of the CDR3: TGTGCCAGCAGCTTGGGGACAGGGGATGAAGCTTTCTTT.

The rearrangement uses TRBV2 and TRBJ2-7; D uncertain. CDR1 is SNHLY, CDR2 FYNNEI, per germline. The CDR3 extends over 14 amino acids. V lost 1 base and J lost 3, with 10 bases in between. The CDR3 DNA is TGTGCCAGCAGTGAAGGATATAGTAACTACGAGCAGTACTTC. This translates into CASSEGYSNYEQYF.

This clone was recorded once. V and J are TRBV15 and TRBJ2-7, with TRBD1 as a possible D gene (5 bases). Trimming stripped 5 bases from V and 2 bases from J, with 13 bases between. CDR3 size: 14 residues. The V gene's germline CDR1 is LNHNV and CDR2 YYDKDF (reference sequence). CDR3 nucleotide sequence: TGTGCCACCAGCCCCAGGACACTACCCTACGAGCAGTACTTC. Protein: CATSPRTLPYEQYF.

This clone occurred a few times. This chain uses TRBV6-6 with TRBJ2-7; 8 bases match TRBD1. This CDR3 is built from 15 residues. CDR1 and CDR2 (germline): MNHNY, SVGAGI (reference sequence). With 6 bases clipped from V and 0 bases from J, the junction kept 7 bases outside the gene matches. In nucleotides, the CDR3 is TGTGCCAGCAGCCACAGGGGGGCCCCCTCCTACGAGCAGTACTTC. It is translated as CASSHRGAPSYEQYF.

Note on this clone: Mismatch with germline at one junction end may stem from a read error. The chain employs TRBV27 and TRBJ2-2; TRBD1 matches 7 bases. The length of the CDR3 is 16 residues. The germline V gene has CDR1 MNHEY and CDR2 SMNVEV (reference sequence). The CDR3 nucleotides read TGTGCCAACAGTTGGGACAGCCGCGCGAACACCGGGGAGCTGTTTTTT. Residues: CANSWDSRANTGELFF.

This chain uses TRBV15 with TRBJ2-1; a possible D gene is TRBD2 (6 bases). Per the germline V gene, CDR1 is LNHNV and CDR2 is YYDKDF (reference sequence). The germline V and J ends were trimmed by 0 bases and 4 bases, with 10 bases remaining between them. The CDR3 has 15 residues. The CDR3 sequence: CATSRDGTPYNEQFF. The CDR3 DNA follows: TGTGCCACCAGCAGAGATGGGACTCCATACAATGAGCAGTTCTTC.

The chain employs TRBV4-1 and TRBJ2-1, with 13 nucleotides matching TRBD2. CDR3 length: 16 amino acids. Germline V CDR1 and CDR2: MGHRA, YSYEKL. Trimming cost V 5 bases and J 3 bases; bases outside gene matches: 4. CDR3 sequence (DNA): TGCGCCAGCAGCTGGGGACTAGCGGGGATCTACAATGAGCAGTTCTTC. Translated: CASSWGLAGIYNEQFF.

CDR3 loop: CASSQRTGRSSNQPQHF. CDR3 coding DNA: TGTGCCAGTAGTCAACGGACAGGGCGGTCTAGCAATCAGCCCCAGCATTTT. The V gene is TRBV19, the J gene TRBJ1-5, with TRBD1 matching 8 bases. Germline V gene data show CDR1 as LNHDA and CDR2 as SQIVND (reference sequence). V was pared by 5 bases and J by 0 bases, with 9 bases of the junction left unmatched. The CDR3 sequence is 17 residues long.

The rearrangement uses TRBV29-1 and TRBJ1-4; possible D gene TRBD1, 6 bases. Trimming pared 5 bases from V and 0 bases from J, leaving 16 bases between. Germline loops: CDR1 SQVTM, CDR2 ANQGSEA. The CDR3 is 16 amino acids. In DNA form, the CDR3 reads TGCAGCGTTCTGAAGGGAGGGGGTGCAACTAATGAAAAACTGTTTTTT. Translating gives CSVLKGGGATNEKLFF.

The chain couples TRBV10-3 to TRBJ1-5; D is possibly TRBD1 (5 bases). Germline CDR1 is ENHRY and CDR2 is SYGVKD. V lost 10 bases and J lost 5, with 21 bases in between. The CDR3 runs 15 residues. The CDR3, as DNA: TGTGCCACTCAACCGGCCGACAGAGGTTATCAGCCCCAGCATTTT. Its protein is CATQPADRGYQPQHF.